This record covers a single T cell receptor beta chain. The data derive from a study of blood T cell repertoires in COVID-19. Profiled with immunoSEQ multiplex PCR; TCRdb holds only in-frame clones, not every one. Seen here are roughly 190,000 clones, approximately 91% observed once, and the top ten hold 1.1%. Sequenced material: peripheral blood. This TCR derives from a man in his thirties or forties with acute or convalescent COVID-19.

CDR3 protein: CASTSPGTVYSYNSPLHF. DNA of the CDR3: TGTGCCAGCACCAGTCCCGGGACAGTTTACTCCTATAATTCACCCCTCCACTTT. This chain links TRBV21-1 with TRBJ1-6; the table assigns TRBD1, which was not confirmed against the DNA. TRBV21-1 is shown as a pseudogene. The CDR3 contains 18 residues.